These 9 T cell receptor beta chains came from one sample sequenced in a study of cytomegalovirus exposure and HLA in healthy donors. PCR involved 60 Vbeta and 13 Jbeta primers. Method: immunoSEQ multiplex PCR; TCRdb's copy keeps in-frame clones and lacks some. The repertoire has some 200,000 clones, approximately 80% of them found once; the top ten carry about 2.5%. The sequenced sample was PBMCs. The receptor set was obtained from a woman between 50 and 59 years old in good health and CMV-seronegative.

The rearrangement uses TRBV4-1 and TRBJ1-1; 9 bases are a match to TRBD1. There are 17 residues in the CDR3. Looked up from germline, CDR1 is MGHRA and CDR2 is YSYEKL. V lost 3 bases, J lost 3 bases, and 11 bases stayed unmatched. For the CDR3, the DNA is TGCGCCAGCAGCCACGACAGGGGGACCGCCGTAGACACTGAAGCTTTCTTT. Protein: CASSHDRGTAVDTEAFF.

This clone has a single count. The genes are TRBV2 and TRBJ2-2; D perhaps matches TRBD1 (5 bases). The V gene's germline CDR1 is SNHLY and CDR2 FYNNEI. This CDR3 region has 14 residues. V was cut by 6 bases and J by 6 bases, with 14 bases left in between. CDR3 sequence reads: CASRSFQTAGELFF. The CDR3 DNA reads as TGTGCCAGCAGATCTTTTCAGACAGCCGGGGAGCTGTTTTTT. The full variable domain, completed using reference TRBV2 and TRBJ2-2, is EPEVTQTPSHQVTQMGQEVILRCVPISNHLYFYWYRQILGQKVEFLVSFYNNEISEKSEIFDDQFSVERPDGSNFTLKIRSTKLEDSAMYFCASRSFQTAGELFFGEGSRLTVL.

In DNA form, the CDR3 reads TGTGCCAGCAGCGTAGATGGGCCTTCCGGGGAGCTGTTTTTT. It encodes CASSVDGPSGELFF. The chain couples TRBV9 to TRBJ2-2, with no clear D. V lost 0 bases, J lost 6 bases, and 9 bases lay in between. Germline CDR1 and CDR2: SGDLS and YYNGEE. The CDR3 runs 14 residues.

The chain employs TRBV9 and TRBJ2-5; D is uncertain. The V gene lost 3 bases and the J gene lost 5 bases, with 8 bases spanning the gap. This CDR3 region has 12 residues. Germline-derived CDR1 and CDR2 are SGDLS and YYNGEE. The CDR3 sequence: CASSGVVETQYF. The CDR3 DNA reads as TGTGCCAGCAGCGGAGTCGTGGAGACCCAGTACTTC.

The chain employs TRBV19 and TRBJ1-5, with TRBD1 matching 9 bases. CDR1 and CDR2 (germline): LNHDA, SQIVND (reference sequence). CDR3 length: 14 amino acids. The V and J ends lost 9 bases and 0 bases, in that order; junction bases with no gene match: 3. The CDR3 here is CASRTGASNQPQHF. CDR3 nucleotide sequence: TGTGCCAGCAGGACAGGGGCTAGCAATCAGCCCCAGCATTTT. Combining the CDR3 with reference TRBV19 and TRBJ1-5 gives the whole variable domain DGGITQSPKYLFRKEGQNVTLSCEQNLNHDAMYWYRQDPGQGLRLIYYSQIVNDFQKGDIAEGYSVSREKKESFPLTVTSAQKNPTAFYLCASRTGASNQPQHFGDGTRLSIL.

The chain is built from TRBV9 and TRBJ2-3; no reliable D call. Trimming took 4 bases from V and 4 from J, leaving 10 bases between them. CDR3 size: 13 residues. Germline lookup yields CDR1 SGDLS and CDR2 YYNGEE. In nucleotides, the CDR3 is TGTGCCAGCAGCACACACCCAGCAGATACGCAGTATTTT. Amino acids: CASSTHPADTQYF. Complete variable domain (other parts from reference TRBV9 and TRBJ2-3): DSGVTQTPKHLITATGQRVTLRCSPRSGDLSVYWYQQSLDQGLQFLIQYYNGEERAKGNILERFSAQQFPDLHSELNLSSLELGDSALYFCASSTHPADTQYFGPGTRLTVL.

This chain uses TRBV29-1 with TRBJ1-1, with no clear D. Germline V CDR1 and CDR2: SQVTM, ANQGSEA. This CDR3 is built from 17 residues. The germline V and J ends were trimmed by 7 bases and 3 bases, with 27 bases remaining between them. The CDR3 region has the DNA TGCAGCGCCCTTCTTTTGGGGAGGAGTATTAGAGACACTGAAGCTTTCTTT. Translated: CSALLLGRSIRDTEAFF.

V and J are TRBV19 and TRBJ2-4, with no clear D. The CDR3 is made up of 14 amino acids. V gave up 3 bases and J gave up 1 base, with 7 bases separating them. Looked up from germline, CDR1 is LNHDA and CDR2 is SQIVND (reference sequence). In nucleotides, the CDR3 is TGTGCCAGTAGTATTGGCAGGGCCAAAAACATTCAGTACTTC. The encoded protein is CASSIGRAKNIQYF.

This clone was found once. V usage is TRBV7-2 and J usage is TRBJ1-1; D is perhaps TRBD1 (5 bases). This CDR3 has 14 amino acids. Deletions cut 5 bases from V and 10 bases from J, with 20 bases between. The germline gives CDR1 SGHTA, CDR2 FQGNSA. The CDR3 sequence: CASSQSPAGWAAFF. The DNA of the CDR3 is TGTGCCAGCAGCCAATCCCCCGCAGGGTGGGCAGCTTTCTTT.